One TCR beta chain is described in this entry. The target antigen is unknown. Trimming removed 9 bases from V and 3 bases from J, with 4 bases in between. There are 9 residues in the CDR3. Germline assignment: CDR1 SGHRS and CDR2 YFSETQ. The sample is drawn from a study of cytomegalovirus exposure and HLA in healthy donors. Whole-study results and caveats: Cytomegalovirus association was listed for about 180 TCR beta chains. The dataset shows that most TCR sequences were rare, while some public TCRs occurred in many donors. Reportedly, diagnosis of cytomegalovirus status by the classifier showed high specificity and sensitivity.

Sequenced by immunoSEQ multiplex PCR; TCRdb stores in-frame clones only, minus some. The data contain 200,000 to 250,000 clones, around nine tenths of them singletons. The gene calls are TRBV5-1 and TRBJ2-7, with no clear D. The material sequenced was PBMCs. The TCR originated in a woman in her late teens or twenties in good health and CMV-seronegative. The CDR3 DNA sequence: TGCGCCACCCTCTACGAGCAGTACTTC. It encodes CATLYEQYF.